Listed below are T cell receptor beta chains from one sample, sequenced in a study of blood T cell repertoires in COVID-19. Produced via immunoSEQ multiplex PCR; TCRdb's table is partial and in-frame only. This table holds tens of thousands of clones, 83% found once. Sequencing was done on a sample of peripheral blood. The receptor set was obtained from a man older than 75 with acute or convalescent COVID-19. Each CDR3 is given with its conserved first and last residue. D genes are given only for firm matches. Clone size is not always given. Where it is, it says once, few, many or a class for expanded clones.

NA	NA	TRBV6-6	13	TRBJ1-1	TGTGCCAGCGCCCCCGGTTCTTACACTGAAGCTTTCTTT	CASAPGSYTEAFF
NA	TRBD2	TRBV3-1/TRBV3-2	15	TRBJ2-1	TGTGCCAGCAGCCCCTTAGCGGGAGTTAATAATGAGCAGTTCTTC	CASSPLAGVNNEQFF
NA	TRBD1	TRBV7-8	17	TRBJ2-1	TGTGCCAGCAGCTTAGGGCGTTGGGGACAGGGGTACAATGAGCAGTTCTTC	CASSLGRWGQGYNEQFF
NA	NA	TRBV5-1	13	TRBJ1-5	TGCGCCAGCAGCTTTGAGCAAAATCAGCCCCAGCATTTT	CASSFEQNQPQHF
NA	NA	TRBV18	14	TRBJ2-5	TGTGCCAGCTCACCGGGCGACAGACTAGGGACCCAGTACTTC	CASSPGDRLGTQYF
few	TRBD1	TRBV10-3	14	TRBJ2-7	TGTGCCATCACCCCGGGACAGGGGACCTACGAGCAGTACTTC	CAITPGQGTYEQYF
NA	NA	TRBV27	13	TRBJ2-5	TGTGCCAGCAGCGTAGGATTAGCGGCTGCCCTGTACTTC	CASSVGLAAALYF
NA	TRBD1	TRBV5-3	15	TRBJ1-3	TGTGCCAGAAGCCGGGACAGGGTAAGTGGAAACACCATATATTTT	CARSRDRVSGNTIYF
NA	TRBD1	TRBV9	15	TRBJ1-6	TGTGCCAGCAGCCCGAGGACAGGGCCGACCTCACCCCTCCACTTT	CASSPRTGPTSPLHF
NA	NA	TRBV5-1	16	TRBJ1-3	TGCGCCAGCAGCTTGGCCGGTCCAGGGACTGGAAACACCATATATTTT	CASSLAGPGTGNTIYF
NA	NA	TRBV6-5	15	TRBJ1-1	TGTGCCAGCAGTTCTTACCCGACAGTGAACACTGAAGCTTTCTTT	CASSSYPTVNTEAFF
NA	NA	TRBV27	13	TRBJ2-3	TGTGCCAGCAGTTTAACCTACACAGATACGCAGTATTTT	CASSLTYTDTQYF
NA	TRBD1	TRBV19	14	TRBJ1-4	TGTGCCAGTGGGGACAGCTCAACTAATGAAAAACTGTTTTTT	CASGDSSTNEKLFF
NA	NA	TRBV6-2/TRBV6-3	17	TRBJ1-5	TGTGCCAGCAGCCGACTTTTGGACTCCTATAGCAATCAGCCCCAGCATTTT	CASSRLLDSYSNQPQHF
NA	TRBD2	TRBV2	16	TRBJ2-5	TGTGCCAGCAGTGGGGGAATGGCGGGGGGAGGTGAGACCCAGTACTTC	CASSGGMAGGGETQYF
NA	TRBD2	TRBV6-5	15	TRBJ2-7	TGTGCCAGCAGTTACGCGGGGGGCAGGGAGTGGGAGCAGTACTTC	CASSYAGGREWEQYF
NA	NA	TRBV29-1	16	TRBJ2-3	TGCAGCGTTGACTCTTATCCGACAAATGATCCCTATACGCAGTATTTT	CSVDSYPTNDPYTQYF
NA	TRBD1	TRBV5-1	17	TRBJ1-3	TGCGCCAGCAGCTCAGCGCCGACAGGGTCTTACGGAAACACCATATATTTT	CASSSAPTGSYGNTIYF
NA	TRBD1	TRBV7-2	16	TRBJ2-6	TGTGCCAGCCTCCGGGACAGAATATCTGGGGCCAACGTCCTGACTTTC	CASLRDRISGANVLTF
NA	NA	TRBV5-1	16	TRBJ1-5	TGCGCCAGCAGCTTCGGAGCCCTGGGAGGGAATCAGCCCCAGCATTTT	CASSFGALGGNQPQHF
NA	NA	TRBV9	12	TRBJ2-3	TGTGCCAGCAGCGCTAGTGCAGATACGCAGTATTTT	CASSASADTQYF
NA	TRBD1	TRBV7-3	17	TRBJ1-5	TGTGCCAGCAGTTTTACTCACCCAGGGGGCGGCAATCAGCCCCAGCATTTT	CASSFTHPGGGNQPQHF
NA	TRBD1	TRBV9	15	TRBJ1-5	TGTGCCAGCAGCGCGGGACAGGGGGCTTATCAGCCCCAGCATTTT	CASSAGQGAYQPQHF
NA	NA	TRBV2	15	TRBJ1-4	TGTGCCAGCAGTCTACTAGGGGGGGCGGATGAAAAACTGTTTTTT	CASSLLGGADEKLFF
NA	TRBD1	TRBV5-1	15	TRBJ2-2	TGCGCCAGCAGCTTGGGACAGGGGAACACCGGGGAGCTGTTTTTT	CASSLGQGNTGELFF
NA	NA	TRBV6-2/TRBV6-3	14	TRBJ2-7	TGTGCCAGCAGTGCCGGGCCCAGGGCCTACGAGCAGTACTTC	CASSAGPRAYEQYF
NA	NA	TRBV6-2/TRBV6-3	14	TRBJ1-1	TGTGCCAGCAGTTATGCAACAACAAACACTGAAGCTTTCTTT	CASSYATTNTEAFF
once	TRBD1	TRBV7-9	15	TRBJ2-2	TGTGCCAGCAGCTTAGGACAGGGGCAGACCGGGGAGCTGTTTTTT	CASSLGQGQTGELFF
NA	NA	TRBV6-5	13	TRBJ2-5	TGTGCCAGCAGTTCGGACAGTAGGGAGACCCAGTACTTC	CASSSDSRETQYF
once	NA	TRBV19	15	TRBJ1-4	TGTGCCAGTAGTATAGGTCGGGTAACTAATGAAAAACTGTTTTTT	CASSIGRVTNEKLFF
NA	TRBD2	TRBV28	17	TRBJ2-3	TGTGCCAGCAGTCCAGGGACTAGCGGGAGTAAGACAGATACGCAGTATTTT	CASSPGTSGSKTDTQYF
NA	TRBD1	TRBV7-6	15	TRBJ1-1	TGTGCCAGCATCAATCGGAGACAGGGGGAGGCTGAAGCTTTCTTT	CASINRRQGEAEAFF
NA	NA	TRBV5-1	15	TRBJ1-4	TGCGCCAGCAGCTCCCTAGGACAGTTTAATGAAAAACTGTTTTTT	CASSSLGQFNEKLFF
NA	TRBD2	TRBV5-8	15	TRBJ2-3	TGTGCCAGCAGCTTAAGCGGGAGGGCCGTAGATACGCAGTATTTT	CASSLSGRAVDTQYF
NA	NA	TRBV9	16	TRBJ1-3	TGTGCCAGCACCCGTTCCTCGGGGTCCTCTGGAAACACCATATATTTT	CASTRSSGSSGNTIYF
NA	TRBD2	TRBV7-2	16	TRBJ2-1	TGTGCCAGCAGCGGACCGGGACTAGCGGGGGGATATGAGCAGTTCTTC	CASSGPGLAGGYEQFF
NA	TRBD1	TRBV18	14	TRBJ2-7	TGTGCCAGCTCACCACCGGGACAGCCCTACGAGCAGTACTTC	CASSPPGQPYEQYF
NA	TRBD1	TRBV3-1/TRBV3-2	14	TRBJ1-6	TGTGCCAGCAGCCAAGTTAACAGGGGCCGACCCCTCCACTTT	CASSQVNRGRPLHF
NA	TRBD1	TRBV11-1	16	TRBJ1-1	TGTGCCAGCAGCTTAAACCCTGACAGGGGAATAGGTGAAGCTTTCTTT	CASSLNPDRGIGEAFF
few	NA	TRBV5-6	12	TRBJ1-1	TGTGCCAGCAGCTTGGCCACGGACAACGCTTTCTTT	CASSLATDNAFF
NA	NA	TRBV19	9	TRBJ2-1	TGTGCCAGCAGGAATGAGCAGTTCTTC	CASRNEQFF
NA	NA	TRBV21-1	17	TRBJ2-2	TGTGCCAGCACACAGGGGGCTGTAATAAGGAACACCGGGGAGCTGTTTTTT	CASTQGAVIRNTGELFF
once	TRBD1	TRBV19	18	TRBJ1-5	TGTGCCAGTAGTATTTCGACAGGGGGCTCATATAGCAATCAGCCCCAGCATTTT	CASSISTGGSYSNQPQHF
NA	NA	TRBV15	14	TRBJ1-1	TGTGCCACCAGCAGAGTCCAGGGGAACACTGAAGCTTTCTTT	CATSRVQGNTEAFF
NA	TRBD2	TRBV6-6	15	TRBJ2-1	TGTGCCAGCAGTTACGTGGCGGGAGTGGTGAATGAGCAGTTCTTC	CASSYVAGVVNEQFF
NA	NA	TRBV5-8	15	TRBJ1-4	TGTGCCAGCAGCTTGTATCTACAGAATAATGAAAAACTGTTTTTT	CASSLYLQNNEKLFF
NA	NA	TRBV13	14	TRBJ1-5	TGTGCCAGCAGCTGGAGGGAGGGCAATCAGCCCCAGCATTTT	CASSWREGNQPQHF
NA	NA	TRBV5-1	15	TRBJ1-3	TGCGCCAGCAGCTTGGTAGGGGACTCTGGAAACACCATATATTTT	CASSLVGDSGNTIYF
once	NA	TRBV7-9	18	TRBJ1-3	TGTGCCAGCAGCGTTGGGCCGGTTATGGCCTACTCTGGAAACACCATATATTTT	CASSVGPVMAYSGNTIYF
NA	TRBD1	TRBV28	15	TRBJ1-4	TGTGCCAGCAGTTCAGGGACAGGGATTAATGAAAAACTGTTTTTT	CASSSGTGINEKLFF
few	NA	TRBV2	15	TRBJ2-1	TGTGCCAGCAGTGTTGCTAGCCCAAACTACAATGAGCAGTTCTTC	CASSVASPNYNEQFF
NA	TRBD1	TRBV5-5	15	TRBJ1-5	TGTGCCAGCAGCCCTAGACAGGGGAGCAATCAGCCCCAGCATTTT	CASSPRQGSNQPQHF